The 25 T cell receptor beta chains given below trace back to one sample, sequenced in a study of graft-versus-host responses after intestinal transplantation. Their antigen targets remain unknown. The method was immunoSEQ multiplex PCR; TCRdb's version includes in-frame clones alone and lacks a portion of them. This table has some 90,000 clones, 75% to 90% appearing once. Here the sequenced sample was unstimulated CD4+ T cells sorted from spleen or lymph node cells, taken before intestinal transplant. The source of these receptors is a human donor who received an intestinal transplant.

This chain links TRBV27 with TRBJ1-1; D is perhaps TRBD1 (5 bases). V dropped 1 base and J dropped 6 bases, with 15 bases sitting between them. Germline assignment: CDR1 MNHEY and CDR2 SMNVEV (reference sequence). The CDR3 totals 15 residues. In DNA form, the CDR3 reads TGTGCCAGCAGTTTATTGGGTCAGGGTGTCGCTGAAGCTTTCTTT. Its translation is CASSLLGQGVAEAFF.

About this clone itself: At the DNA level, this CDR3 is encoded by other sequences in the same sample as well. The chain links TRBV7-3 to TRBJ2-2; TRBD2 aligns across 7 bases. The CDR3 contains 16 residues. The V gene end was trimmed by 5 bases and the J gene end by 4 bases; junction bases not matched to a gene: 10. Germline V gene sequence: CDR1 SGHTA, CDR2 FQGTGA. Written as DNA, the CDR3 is TGTGCCAGCAGCCCCCGAGAGCGGGGTCTCACCGGGGAGCTGTTTTTT. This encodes CASSPRERGLTGELFF.

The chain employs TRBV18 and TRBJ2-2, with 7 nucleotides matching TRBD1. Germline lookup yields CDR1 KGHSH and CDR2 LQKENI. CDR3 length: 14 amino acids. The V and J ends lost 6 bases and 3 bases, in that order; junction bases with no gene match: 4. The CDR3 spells CASSHTGDTGELFF. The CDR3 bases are TGTGCCAGCTCTCATACAGGGGACACCGGGGAGCTGTTTTTT.

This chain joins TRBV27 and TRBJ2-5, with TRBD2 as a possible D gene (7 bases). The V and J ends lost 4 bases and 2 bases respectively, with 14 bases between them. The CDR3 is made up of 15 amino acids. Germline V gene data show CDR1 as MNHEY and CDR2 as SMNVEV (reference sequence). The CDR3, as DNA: TGTGCCAGCAGTTCTGCGGGGGCTCTTCAAGAGACCCAGTACTTC. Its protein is CASSSAGALQETQYF.

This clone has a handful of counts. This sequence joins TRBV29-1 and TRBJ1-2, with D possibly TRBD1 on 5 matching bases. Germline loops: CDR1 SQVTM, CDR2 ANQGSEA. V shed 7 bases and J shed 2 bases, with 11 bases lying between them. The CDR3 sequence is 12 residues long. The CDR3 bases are TGCAGCGCTACGACAGCGAACTATGGCTACACCTTC. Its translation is CSATTANYGYTF.

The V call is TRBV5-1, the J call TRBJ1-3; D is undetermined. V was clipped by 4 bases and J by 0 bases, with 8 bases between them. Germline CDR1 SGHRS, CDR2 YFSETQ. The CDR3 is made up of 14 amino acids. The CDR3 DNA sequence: TGCGCCAGCAGCCCGGTGTCCTCTGGAAACACCATATATTTT. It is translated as CASSPVSSGNTIYF. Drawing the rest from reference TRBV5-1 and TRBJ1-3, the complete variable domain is KAGVTQTPRYLIKTRGQQVTLSCSPISGHRSVSWYQQTPGQGLQFLFEYFSETQRNKGNFPGRFSGRQFSNSRSEMNVSTLELGDSALYLCASSPVSSGNTIYFGEGSWLTVV.

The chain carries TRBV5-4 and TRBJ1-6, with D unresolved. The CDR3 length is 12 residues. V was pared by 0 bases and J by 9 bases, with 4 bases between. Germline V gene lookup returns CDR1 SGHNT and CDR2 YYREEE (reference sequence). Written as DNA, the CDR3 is TGTGCCAGCAGCTTGGCTAGTTCACCCCTCCACTTT. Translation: CASSLASSPLHF. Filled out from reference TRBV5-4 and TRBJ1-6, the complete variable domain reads ETGVTQSPTHLIKTRGQQVTLRCSSQSGHNTVSWYQQALGQGPQFIFQYYREEENGRGNFPPRFSGLQFPNYSSELNVNALELDDSALYLCASSLASSPLHFGNGTRLTVT.

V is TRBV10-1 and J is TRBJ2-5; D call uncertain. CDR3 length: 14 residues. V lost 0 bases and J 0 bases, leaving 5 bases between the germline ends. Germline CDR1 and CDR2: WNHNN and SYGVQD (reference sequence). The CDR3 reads CASSESGNQETQYF. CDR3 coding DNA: TGCGCCAGCAGTGAGTCGGGCAACCAAGAGACCCAGTACTTC.

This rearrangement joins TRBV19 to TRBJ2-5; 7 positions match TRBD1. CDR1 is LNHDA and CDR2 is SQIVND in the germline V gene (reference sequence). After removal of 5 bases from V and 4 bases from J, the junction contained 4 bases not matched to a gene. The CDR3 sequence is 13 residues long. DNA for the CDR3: TGTGCCAGTAGTCCACAGGGGAGAGAGACCCAGTACTTC. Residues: CASSPQGRETQYF.

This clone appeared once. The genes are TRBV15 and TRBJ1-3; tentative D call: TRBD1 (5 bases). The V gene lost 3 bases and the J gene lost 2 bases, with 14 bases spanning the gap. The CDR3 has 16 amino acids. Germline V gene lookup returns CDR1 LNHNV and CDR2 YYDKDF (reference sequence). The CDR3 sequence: CATSRQGILTGNTIYF. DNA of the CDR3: TGTGCCACCAGCAGGCAGGGTATTCTGACTGGAAACACCATATATTTT.

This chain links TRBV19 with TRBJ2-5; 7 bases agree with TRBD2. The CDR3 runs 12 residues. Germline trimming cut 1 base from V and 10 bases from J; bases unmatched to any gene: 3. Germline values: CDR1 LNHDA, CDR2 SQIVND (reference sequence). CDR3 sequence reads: CASSIAGGRQYF. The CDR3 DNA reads TGTGCCAGTAGTATAGCGGGGGGACGCCAGTACTTC.

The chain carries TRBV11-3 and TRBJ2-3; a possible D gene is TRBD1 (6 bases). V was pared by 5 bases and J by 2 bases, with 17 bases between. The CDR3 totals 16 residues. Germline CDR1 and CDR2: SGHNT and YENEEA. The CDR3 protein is CASSPGFGQHTDTQYF. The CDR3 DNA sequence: TGTGCCAGCAGCCCCGGGTTTGGACAGCACACAGATACGCAGTATTTT.

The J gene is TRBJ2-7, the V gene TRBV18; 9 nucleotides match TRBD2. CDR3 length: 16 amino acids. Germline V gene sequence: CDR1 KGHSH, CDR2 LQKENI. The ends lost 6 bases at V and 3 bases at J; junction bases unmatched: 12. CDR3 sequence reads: CASSEISGGLLYEQYF. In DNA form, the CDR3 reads TGTGCCAGCTCTGAGATTAGCGGGGGCCTACTCTACGAGCAGTACTTC.

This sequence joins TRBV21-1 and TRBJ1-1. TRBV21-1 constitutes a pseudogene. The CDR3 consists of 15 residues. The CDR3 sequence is CATLRHGLEWFSFLF. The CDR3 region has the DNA TGTGCCACCCTACGACACGGACTAGAATGGTTTAGCTTTCTCTTT.

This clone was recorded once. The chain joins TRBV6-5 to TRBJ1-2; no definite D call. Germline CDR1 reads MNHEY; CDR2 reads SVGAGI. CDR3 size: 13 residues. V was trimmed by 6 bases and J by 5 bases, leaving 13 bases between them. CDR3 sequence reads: CASRQTAAYGYTF. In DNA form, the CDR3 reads TGTGCCAGCAGACAAACAGCCGCTTATGGCTACACCTTC.

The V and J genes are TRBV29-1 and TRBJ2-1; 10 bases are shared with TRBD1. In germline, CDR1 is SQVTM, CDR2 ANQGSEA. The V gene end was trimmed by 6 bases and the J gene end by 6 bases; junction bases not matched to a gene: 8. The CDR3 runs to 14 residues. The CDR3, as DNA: TGCAGCGTGACCCGGGACAGGGGTCGCAATGAGCAGTTCTTC. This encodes CSVTRDRGRNEQFF.

The chain's CDR3 is CASSDQDRAYYGYTF. CDR3 coding DNA: TGCGCCAGCAGCGACCAGGACAGAGCATACTATGGCTACACCTTC. The rearrangement uses TRBV4-1 and TRBJ1-2; TRBD1 might be the D (6 bases). Germline V gene data show CDR1 as MGHRA and CDR2 as YSYEKL. The V gene lost 5 bases and the J gene lost 3 bases, with 16 bases spanning the gap. This CDR3 is 15 amino acids long.

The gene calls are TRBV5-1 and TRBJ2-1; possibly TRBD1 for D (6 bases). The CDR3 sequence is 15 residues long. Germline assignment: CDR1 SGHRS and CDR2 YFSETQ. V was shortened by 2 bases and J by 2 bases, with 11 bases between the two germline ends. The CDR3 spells CASSFPRDTYNEQFF. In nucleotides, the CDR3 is TGCGCCAGCAGCTTCCCCCGGGACACCTACAATGAGCAGTTCTTC.

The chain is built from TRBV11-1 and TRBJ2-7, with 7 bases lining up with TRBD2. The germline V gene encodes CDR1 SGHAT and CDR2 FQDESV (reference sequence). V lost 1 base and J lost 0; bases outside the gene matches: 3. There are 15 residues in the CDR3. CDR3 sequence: CASSLERGISYEQYF. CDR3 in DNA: TGTGCCAGCAGCTTAGAGCGGGGCATCTCCTACGAGCAGTACTTC.

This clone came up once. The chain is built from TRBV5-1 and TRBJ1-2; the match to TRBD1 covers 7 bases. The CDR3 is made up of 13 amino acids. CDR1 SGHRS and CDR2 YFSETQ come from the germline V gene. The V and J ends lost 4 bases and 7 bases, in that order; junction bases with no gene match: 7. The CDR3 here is CASSPDRIGGYTF. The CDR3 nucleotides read TGCGCCAGCAGCCCGGACAGGATAGGTGGCTACACCTTC.

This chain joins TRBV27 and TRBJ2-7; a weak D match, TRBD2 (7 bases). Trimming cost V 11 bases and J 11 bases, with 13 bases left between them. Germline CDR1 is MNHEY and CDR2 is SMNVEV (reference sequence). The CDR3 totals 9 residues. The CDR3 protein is CAQGGGKYF. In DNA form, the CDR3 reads TGTGCCCAAGGGGGAGGGAAGTACTTC.

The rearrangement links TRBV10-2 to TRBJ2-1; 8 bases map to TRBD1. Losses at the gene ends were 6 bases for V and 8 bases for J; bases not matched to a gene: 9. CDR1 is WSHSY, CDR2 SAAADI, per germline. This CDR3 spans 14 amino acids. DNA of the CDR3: TGCGCCAGCAGCCCCGACAGGGGTTACGATGAGCAGTTCTTC. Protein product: CASSPDRGYDEQFF.

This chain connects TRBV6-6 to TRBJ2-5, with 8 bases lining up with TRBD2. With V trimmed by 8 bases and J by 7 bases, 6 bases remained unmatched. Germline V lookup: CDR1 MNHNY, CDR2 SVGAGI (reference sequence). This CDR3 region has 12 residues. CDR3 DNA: TGTGCCAGCGGCCCGGGGGGGGCGACCCAGTACTTC. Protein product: CASGPGGATQYF.

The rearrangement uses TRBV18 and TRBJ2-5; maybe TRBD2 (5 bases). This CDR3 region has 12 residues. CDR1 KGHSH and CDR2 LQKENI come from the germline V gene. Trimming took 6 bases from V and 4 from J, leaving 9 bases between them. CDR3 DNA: TGTGCCAGCTCGTCCGGAGGAGAGACCCAGTACTTC. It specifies CASSSGGETQYF. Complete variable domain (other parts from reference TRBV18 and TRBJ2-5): NAGVMQNPRHLVRRRGQEARLRCSPMKGHSHVYWYRQLPEEGLKFMVYLQKENIIDESGMPKERFSAEFPKEGPSILRIQQVVRGDSAAYFCASSSGGETQYFGPGTRLLVL.

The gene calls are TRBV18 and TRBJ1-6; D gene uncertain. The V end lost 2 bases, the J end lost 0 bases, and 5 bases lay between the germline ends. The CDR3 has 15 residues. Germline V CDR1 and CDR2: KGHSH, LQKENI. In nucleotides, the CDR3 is TGTGCCAGCTCACCAGAGAGCTCCTATAATTCACCCCTCCACTTT. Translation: CASSPESSYNSPLHF.